These T cell receptor beta chains were read from a single sample in a study of blood T cell repertoires in COVID-19. TCRdb's table, derived via immunoSEQ multiplex PCR, lists solely in-frame clones and lacks some. The sample has approximately 390,000 clones, around 90% seen once. The sample was peripheral blood. These TCRs come from a man younger than 30 with active or convalescent COVID-19. Each CDR3 is given with its conserved first and last residue. A D gene is named only where the DNA matches it firmly. The size field is filled for only some rows; it gives once, few, many or a size class.

>TRBV6-5|TRBJ2-1|.|TRBD1
CASRRDRSLYEQFF
TGTGCCAGCAGGCGGGACAGGTCGTTGTATGAGCAGTTCTTC
>TRBV27|TRBJ2-1|.|.
CATLPSVAYNEQFF
TGTGCCACCCTGCCTAGCGTAGCCTACAATGAGCAGTTCTTC
>TRBV21-1|TRBJ1-5|.|.
CASSIRPGCDNQPQHF
TGTGCCAGCAGCATAAGACCAGGTTGTGACAATCAGCCCCAGCATTTT
>TRBV19|TRBJ1-4|few|TRBD1
CASSRKYRGKGEKLFF
TGTGCCAGTAGTCGAAAATACAGGGGGAAAGGCGAAAAACTGTTTTTT
>TRBV4-1|TRBJ1-1|.|.
CASSQFVGAEAFF
TGCGCCAGCAGCCAATTTGTAGGGGCTGAAGCTTTCTTT
>TRBV10-3|TRBJ1-1|.|.
CAITSGQNTEAFF
TGTGCCATCACTTCCGGACAGAACACTGAAGCTTTCTTT
>TRBV11-2|TRBJ2-4|.|TRBD2
CASSRGSGAVLLAKNIQYF
TGTGCCAGCAGCCGAGGGAGCGGGGCGGTCCTTCTAGCCAAAAACATTCAGTACTTC
>TRBV4-1|TRBJ1-2|.|TRBD1
CASSHNSDPEQGRYGYTF
TGCGCCAGCAGCCATAATTCCGATCCGGAACAGGGGAGATATGGCTACACCTTC
>TRBV12-5|TRBJ1-2|.|TRBD1
CASGFGGQGANYGYTF
TGTGCTAGTGGTTTTGGGGGACAGGGAGCTAACTATGGCTACACCTTC
>TRBV27|TRBJ1-5|.|.
CASSLTRLTISNQPQHF
TGTGCCAGCAGTTTAACCCGACTTACTATTAGCAATCAGCCCCAGCATTTT
>TRBV19|TRBJ2-7|.|.
CASSIDRGYEQYF
TGTGCCAGTAGTATAGATCGGGGCTACGAGCAGTACTTC